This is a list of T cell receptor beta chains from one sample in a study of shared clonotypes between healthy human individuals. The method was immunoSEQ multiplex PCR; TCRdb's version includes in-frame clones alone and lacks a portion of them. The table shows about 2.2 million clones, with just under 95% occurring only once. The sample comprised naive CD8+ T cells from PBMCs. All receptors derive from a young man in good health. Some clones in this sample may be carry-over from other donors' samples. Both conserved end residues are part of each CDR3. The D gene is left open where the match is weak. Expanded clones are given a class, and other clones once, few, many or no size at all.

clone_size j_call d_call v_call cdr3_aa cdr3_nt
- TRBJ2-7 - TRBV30 CACAQGLGNDEQYF TGTGCCTGCGCACAGGGCCTGGGAAATGACGAGCAGTACTTC
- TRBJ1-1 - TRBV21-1 CASKAGPPATEAFF TGTGCCAGCAAGGCGGGGCCCCCGGCCACTGAAGCTTTCTTT
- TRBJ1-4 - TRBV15 CATSGPRVGLGDEKLFF TGTGCCACCAGCGGACCCCGTGTAGGGCTCGGAGATGAAAAACTGTTTTTT
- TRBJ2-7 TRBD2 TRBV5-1 CASSLLKREGSYEQYF TGCGCCAGCAGCTTACTTAAGCGGGAGGGGTCCTACGAGCAGTACTTC
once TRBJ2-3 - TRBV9 CASSVVGGTDTQYF TGTGCCAGCAGCGTGGTGGGAGGCACAGATACGCAGTATTTT
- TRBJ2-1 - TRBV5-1 CASSLLELGRRDEQFF TGCGCCAGCAGCTTATTAGAACTGGGGAGAAGAGATGAGCAGTTCTTC
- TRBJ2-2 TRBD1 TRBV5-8 CASSLGQGNTGELFF TGTGCCAGCAGCCTGGGACAGGGGAACACCGGGGAGCTGTTTTTT
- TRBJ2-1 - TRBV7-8 CASIRSGVNNEQFF TGTGCCAGCATCCGATCCGGGGTAAACAATGAGCAGTTCTTC
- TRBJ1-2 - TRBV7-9 CASSLGPGTYGYTF TGTGCCAGCAGCTTGGGACCTGGGACGTATGGCTACACCTTC
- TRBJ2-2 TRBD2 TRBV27 CASSLLAGVTGELFF TGTGCCAGCAGTCTTCTAGCGGGAGTCACCGGGGAGCTGTTTTTT
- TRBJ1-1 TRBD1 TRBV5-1 CASRPRQGGSEAFF TGCGCCAGCAGACCAAGACAGGGAGGGTCTGAAGCTTTCTTT
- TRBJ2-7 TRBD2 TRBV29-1 CSVRLADTYEQYF TGCAGCGTAAGACTAGCGGACACATACGAGCAGTACTTC
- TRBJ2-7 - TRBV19 CASSGAETYEQYF TGTGCCAGTTCCGGGGCAGAAACCTACGAGCAGTACTTC
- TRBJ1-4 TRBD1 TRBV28 CASSWGQGGNEKLFF TGTGCCAGCAGTTGGGGACAGGGAGGTAATGAAAAACTGTTTTTT
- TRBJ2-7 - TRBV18 CASSEVSGPFYEQYF TGTGCCAGCTCAGAGGTCTCCGGACCCTTCTACGAGCAGTACTTC
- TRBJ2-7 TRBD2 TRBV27 CASSSGTSGRPYEQYF TGTGCCAGCAGTTCCGGGACTAGCGGGAGGCCCTACGAGCAGTACTTC
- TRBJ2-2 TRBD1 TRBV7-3 CASSLSPGQVNTGELFF TGTGCCAGCAGCTTATCGCCGGGACAGGTTAACACCGGGGAGCTGTTTTTT
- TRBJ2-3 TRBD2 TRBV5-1 CASSLERLSSGGTDTQYF TGCGCCAGCAGCTTGGAAAGGCTTAGTAGCGGGGGCACAGATACGCAGTATTTT
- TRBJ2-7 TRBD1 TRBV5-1 CASSSRTGEISYEQYF TGCGCCAGCAGCTCACGCACAGGGGAAATCTCCTACGAGCAGTACTTC
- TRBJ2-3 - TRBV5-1 CASSLEGFLSSTDTQYF TGCGCCAGCAGCTTGGAGGGCTTCCTCTCTAGCACAGATACGCAGTATTTT
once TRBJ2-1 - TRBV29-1 CSVNPASVSSYNEQFF TGCAGCGTTAACCCGGCTAGCGTTAGCTCCTACAATGAGCAGTTCTTC
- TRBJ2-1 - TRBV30 CAWSTAPYNEQFF TGTGCCTGGTCGACAGCCCCTTACAATGAGCAGTTCTTC
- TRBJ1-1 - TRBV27 CASSYRTANTEAFF TGTGCCAGCAGTTATCGGACAGCGAACACTGAAGCTTTCTTT
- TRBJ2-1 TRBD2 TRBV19 CASSIVASGAPYNEQFF TGTGCCAGTAGTATAGTGGCTAGCGGAGCCCCCTACAATGAGCAGTTCTTC
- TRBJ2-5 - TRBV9 CASSGGTPRETQYF TGTGCCAGCAGCGGAGGGACACCGCGGGAGACCCAGTACTTC
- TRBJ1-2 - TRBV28 CASSLTRGLYYGYTF TGTGCCAGCAGTTTAACCCGGGGGCTTTACTATGGCTACACCTTC
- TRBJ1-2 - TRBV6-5 CASSYSGGRTSKGYTF TGTGCCAGCAGTTACTCCGGGGGTCGGACGTCAAAAGGCTACACCTTC
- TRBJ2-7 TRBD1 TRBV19 CASSAPRTGNSYEQYF TGTGCCAGTAGTGCCCCTCGGACAGGGAACTCTTACGAGCAGTACTTC
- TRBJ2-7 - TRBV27 CASSRGGYEQYF TGTGCCAGCAGTCGAGGGGGCTACGAGCAGTACTTC
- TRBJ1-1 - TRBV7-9 CASSPQNDRIEAFF TGTGCCAGCAGCCCCCAGAACGACAGGATTGAAGCTTTCTTT
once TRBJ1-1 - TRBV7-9 CASSSYMNTEAFF TGTGCCAGCAGCTCTTACATGAACACTGAAGCTTTCTTT
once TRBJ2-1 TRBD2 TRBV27 CASRPTYGLVRHEQFF TGTGCCAGCAGACCGACCTACGGACTAGTTCGTCATGAGCAGTTCTTC
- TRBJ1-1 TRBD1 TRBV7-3 CASSDPRGSNTEAFF TGTGCCAGCAGCGACCCCAGGGGGTCGAACACTGAAGCTTTCTTT
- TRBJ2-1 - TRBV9 CASSVGQGSGNEQFF TGTGCCAGCAGCGTAGGGCAGGGGTCGGGCAATGAGCAGTTCTTC
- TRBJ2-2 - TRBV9 CASSPSGAGELFF TGTGCCAGCAGCCCATCAGGGGCCGGGGAGCTGTTTTTT